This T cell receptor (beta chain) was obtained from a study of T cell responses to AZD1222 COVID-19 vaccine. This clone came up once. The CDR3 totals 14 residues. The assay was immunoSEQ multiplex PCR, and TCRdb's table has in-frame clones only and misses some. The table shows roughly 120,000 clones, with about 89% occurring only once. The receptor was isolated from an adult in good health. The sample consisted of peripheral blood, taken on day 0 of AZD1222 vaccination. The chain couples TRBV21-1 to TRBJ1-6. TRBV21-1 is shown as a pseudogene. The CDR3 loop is CASSKGGGGSPLHF. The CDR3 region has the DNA TGTGCCAGCAGCAAGGGGGGGGGAGGCTCACCCCTCCACTTT.